These T cell receptor beta chains were read from a single sample in a study of Graves' ophthalmopathy and Graves' hyperthyroidism. TCRdb analysed the multiplex PCR reads with MiXCR anew, one entry per CDR3 protein. Of about 380,000 distinct CDR3 sequences detected, 15% appear once; the ten largest clones hold around 6.6%. The sample consisted of peripheral blood. These receptors were collected from a young woman with stable Graves' hyperthyroidism. Each CDR3 is given with its conserved first and last residue. The D gene is left open where the match is weak.

j_call: TRBJ2-7; d_call: -; v_call: TRBV12-3/TRBV12-4; cdr3_aa: CASSQTGNSYEQYF
j_call: TRBJ2-7; d_call: -; v_call: TRBV20-1; cdr3_aa: CSVPGVHEQYF
j_call: TRBJ1-6; d_call: -; v_call: TRBV24-1; cdr3_aa: CATSLQGDGSPLHF
j_call: TRBJ2-5; d_call: TRBD2; v_call: TRBV9; cdr3_aa: CASSALAGGPQETQYF
j_call: TRBJ1-2; d_call: -; v_call: TRBV19; cdr3_aa: CASSTNDYGYTF
j_call: TRBJ2-2; d_call: -; v_call: TRBV27; cdr3_aa: CASRDGGPGELFF
j_call: TRBJ1-1; d_call: -; v_call: TRBV11-3; cdr3_aa: CASSLALGRNAEAFF
j_call: TRBJ2-5; d_call: TRBD2; v_call: TRBV12-3/TRBV12-4; cdr3_aa: CASSFQAAGDLDETQYF
j_call: TRBJ2-7; d_call: -; v_call: TRBV3-1; cdr3_aa: CASSPGTGATGEQYF
j_call: TRBJ1-1; d_call: -; v_call: TRBV12-3/TRBV12-4; cdr3_aa: CASSPWGVPEAFF
j_call: TRBJ1-2; d_call: -; v_call: TRBV9; cdr3_aa: CASSPMDLFGYTF
j_call: TRBJ1-1; d_call: -; v_call: TRBV20-1; cdr3_aa: CSASETGNTEAFF
j_call: TRBJ1-5; d_call: -; v_call: TRBV19; cdr3_aa: CASSMSGTTSNQPQHF
j_call: TRBJ1-1; d_call: -; v_call: TRBV6-1; cdr3_aa: CASRVWQTNTEAFF
j_call: TRBJ2-7; d_call: -; v_call: TRBV7-2; cdr3_aa: CASSSGRTKITYEQYF
j_call: TRBJ1-1; d_call: -; v_call: TRBV6-2/TRBV6-3; cdr3_aa: CASVRIRDTEAFF
j_call: TRBJ1-5; d_call: -; v_call: TRBV7-9; cdr3_aa: CASSFGYNQPQHF
j_call: TRBJ2-7; d_call: -; v_call: TRBV4-2; cdr3_aa: CASSQRSMDEQYF
j_call: TRBJ2-5; d_call: TRBD1; v_call: TRBV10-2; cdr3_aa: CASSESPGQGEETQYF
j_call: TRBJ1-5; d_call: -; v_call: TRBV19; cdr3_aa: CASSMDTGYYQPQHF
j_call: TRBJ2-5; d_call: TRBD2; v_call: TRBV20-1; cdr3_aa: CSADAGLAVQETQYF
j_call: TRBJ1-5; d_call: -; v_call: TRBV27; cdr3_aa: CASSLNGRDNQPQHF
j_call: TRBJ1-1; d_call: -; v_call: TRBV9; cdr3_aa: CASSTVGGGTEAFF
j_call: TRBJ2-5; d_call: TRBD1; v_call: TRBV5-1; cdr3_aa: CASSSLTGGQETQYF
j_call: TRBJ1-1; d_call: -; v_call: TRBV6-5; cdr3_aa: CASSYSPAPIINTEAFF
j_call: TRBJ1-6; d_call: -; v_call: TRBV9; cdr3_aa: CASSVLGANSPLHF
j_call: TRBJ2-5; d_call: -; v_call: TRBV4-1; cdr3_aa: CASSLSGRSPETQYF
j_call: TRBJ2-5; d_call: TRBD2; v_call: TRBV7-2; cdr3_aa: CASSLGPLLAGEETQYF
j_call: TRBJ1-6; d_call: -; v_call: TRBV12-3/TRBV12-4; cdr3_aa: CASSQQNSPLHF
j_call: TRBJ2-2; d_call: -; v_call: TRBV6-1; cdr3_aa: CASSARVSNTGELFF
j_call: TRBJ1-2; d_call: TRBD1; v_call: TRBV12-3/TRBV12-4; cdr3_aa: CASSFAAPRDSYGYTF
j_call: TRBJ1-2; d_call: -; v_call: TRBV7-8; cdr3_aa: CASSLAGGHYGYTF
j_call: TRBJ2-4; d_call: -; v_call: TRBV7-2; cdr3_aa: CASSLEGGAGGNIQYF
j_call: TRBJ2-7; d_call: -; v_call: TRBV12-3/TRBV12-4; cdr3_aa: CASRGGSAYEQYF
j_call: TRBJ2-7; d_call: -; v_call: TRBV6-2/TRBV6-3; cdr3_aa: CASSYSQGRTF
j_call: TRBJ2-7; d_call: TRBD1; v_call: TRBV28; cdr3_aa: CASGTETYEQYF
j_call: TRBJ1-2; d_call: TRBD1; v_call: TRBV12-3/TRBV12-4; cdr3_aa: CASSFWTGDDKGYTF
j_call: TRBJ1-5; d_call: -; v_call: TRBV12-3/TRBV12-4; cdr3_aa: CASSSAPGFLGQPQHF
j_call: TRBJ1-1; d_call: -; v_call: TRBV6-1; cdr3_aa: CASRLTEAFF
j_call: TRBJ1-2; d_call: -; v_call: TRBV19; cdr3_aa: CASTKGRLGYTF
j_call: TRBJ2-7; d_call: -; v_call: TRBV19; cdr3_aa: CASSMTGGPYEQYF
j_call: TRBJ2-7; d_call: -; v_call: TRBV2; cdr3_aa: CASSVSTGGEQYF
j_call: TRBJ1-3; d_call: -; v_call: TRBV28; cdr3_aa: CASSLPGIGNTIYF
j_call: TRBJ1-2; d_call: -; v_call: TRBV19; cdr3_aa: CASSTRDRYGYTF
j_call: TRBJ2-5; d_call: TRBD2; v_call: TRBV7-8; cdr3_aa: CASSFSWAAGSDGTQYF
j_call: TRBJ2-2; d_call: -; v_call: TRBV19; cdr3_aa: CASSIGGDTGELFF
j_call: TRBJ1-1; d_call: -; v_call: TRBV27; cdr3_aa: CASSLRSLNTEAFF
j_call: TRBJ2-7; d_call: -; v_call: TRBV11-2; cdr3_aa: CASSSFTDTYEQYF
j_call: TRBJ2-7; d_call: -; v_call: TRBV19; cdr3_aa: CASSDRQHEQYF
j_call: TRBJ1-5; d_call: -; v_call: TRBV6-2/TRBV6-3; cdr3_aa: CASRARDLSNQPQHF
j_call: TRBJ1-5; d_call: TRBD1; v_call: TRBV24-1; cdr3_aa: CAIGTGDYQPQHF
j_call: TRBJ2-5; d_call: -; v_call: TRBV18; cdr3_aa: CASSPQGSGETQYF
j_call: TRBJ1-5; d_call: TRBD1; v_call: TRBV7-2; cdr3_aa: CASSPRDREYQPQHF
j_call: TRBJ1-1; d_call: TRBD1; v_call: TRBV9; cdr3_aa: CASSVDRDTEAFF
j_call: TRBJ1-1; d_call: TRBD1; v_call: TRBV20-1; cdr3_aa: CSATRQGLTEAFF
j_call: TRBJ2-5; d_call: TRBD2; v_call: TRBV12-3/TRBV12-4; cdr3_aa: CASGLLAGMEETQYF
j_call: TRBJ1-1; d_call: -; v_call: TRBV2; cdr3_aa: CASSGQYPEAFF